This T cell receptor beta chain was sequenced in a study of T cell responses to AZD1222 COVID-19 vaccine. Study-wide background: Doses given second, at about 4 or about 12 weeks, were pooled. Study outcomes and limitations: Repertoire samples came only from after the peak T cell response. Increases in Spike-specific TCR breadth and depth were seen after two AZD1222 doses. In the spike-specific TCR repertoire, nearly half reportedly target unmutated variant regions.

Here immunoSEQ multiplex PCR was the method, and the copy in TCRdb shows in-frame clones only, minus some. This sample has about 160,000 clones, with approximately 94% found just once. For this clone: Its antigen is unidentified.

The V gene's germline CDR1 is SGHRS and CDR2 YFSETQ. This CDR3 spans 16 amino acids. Trimming shortened V by 0 bases and J by 3 bases, and 15 bases separated the two germline ends. The receptor's source is an adult in good health. The sample here was peripheral blood, taken on day 0 of AZD1222 vaccination. The chain employs TRBV5-1 and TRBJ2-5; no firm D call. In nucleotides, the CDR3 is TGCGCCAGCAGCTTGGCTCTCGCGTACGGTGAAGAGACCCAGTACTTC. This encodes CASSLALAYGEETQYF.